Within the sample, the clone carrying this T cell receptor (beta chain) is large (0.1 to 1%). Antigen specificity is unknown. The study's findings and limits: Tumor-infiltrating Treg TCR alpha and beta sequences overlapped most with tumor naive CD4+ T cells, then blood naive. Around 13% of tumor Treg sequences matched naive CD4+ cells.

TRBV12-4/TRBJ1-2 clonotypes were amplified with adaptor-ligated barcode primers. TCRdb re-called the multiplex PCR reads through MiXCR, storing one row per CDR3 protein. The sample records approximately 1,900 distinct CDR3 sequences, 1.3% being singletons. The CDR3 consists of 15 residues. V lost 6 bases and J lost 0, with 14 bases in between. Naive CD4+ cells had CD25+ Tregs removed. The sequenced sample was naive CD4+ T cells sorted from blood. Subset: naive CD4+ T cells, CD4+CD45RA+CD25-. The sequence came from a female donor with breast cancer. The J gene is TRBJ1-2, the V gene TRBV12-3 or TRBV12-4; the D gene is possibly TRBD1 (6 bases). CDR3 bases: TGTGCCAGCAGGTCTACAGGGAAAGCTAACTATGGCTACACCTTC. This translates into CASRSTGKANYGYTF.